The 16 T cell receptor beta chains given below trace back to one sample, sequenced in a study of T cell responses to AZD1222 COVID-19 vaccine. Sequencing used immunoSEQ multiplex PCR; TCRdb keeps in-frame clones, though not all of them. The top ten clones hold approximately 1.7% of a sample with around 210,000 clones, roughly 94% of them seen once. The sample here was peripheral blood, taken 28 days after the second dose of the MenACWY control vaccine. The receptors come from an adult who received the MenACWY meningococcal vaccine as a control.

V gene TRBV3-1 (or the pseudogene TRBV3-2) combines with J gene TRBJ2-2; perhaps TRBD1 as D (6 bases). The germline V gene encodes CDR1 LGHDT and CDR2 YNNKEL (reference sequence). V was cut by 4 bases and J by 0 bases, with 6 bases left in between. The CDR3 consists of 14 residues. In nucleotides, the CDR3 is TGTGCCAGCAGCCGGGACACGAACACCGGGGAGCTGTTTTTT. Translated: CASSRDTNTGELFF.

This clone appeared a few times. This sequence joins TRBV29-1 and TRBJ1-1, with TRBD1 matching 7 bases. This CDR3 is 15 amino acids long. V trimming: 3 bases; J trimming: 1 base; junction bases outside the gene matches: 8. Germline V gene sequence: CDR1 SQVTM, CDR2 ANQGSEA. CDR3 nucleotide sequence: TGCAGCGTTGAGGTACAGGGGTTGGAGAACACTGAAGCTTTCTTT. It yields the protein CSVEVQGLENTEAFF.

This rearrangement joins TRBV7-9 to TRBJ2-7; D ambiguous. CDR1 is SEHNR, CDR2 FQNEAQ, per germline (reference sequence). The CDR3 consists of 11 residues. V was pared by 5 bases and J by 5 bases, with 7 bases between. In DNA form, the CDR3 reads TGTGCCAGCAGCCAGCGCCACGAGCAGTACTTC. Its protein product is CASSQRHEQYF.

This clone appeared many times. This chain uses TRBV25-1 with TRBJ2-7, with 8 nucleotides matching TRBD1. The CDR3 extends over 13 amino acids. CDR1 is MGHDK and CDR2 is SYGVNS in the germline V gene. V shed 7 bases and J 7 bases; nucleotides not matched to a gene: 9. CDR3 loop: CASISQGAWEQYF. DNA of the CDR3: TGTGCCAGCATCTCGCAGGGGGCTTGGGAGCAGTACTTC.

About this clone: Other DNA sequences from this sample encode an identical CDR3 as well. J is TRBJ1-5 and V is TRBV5-1; no clear D gene. The CDR3 is 15 residues long. V lost 0 bases, J lost 0 bases, and 7 bases lay in between. Germline V CDR1 and CDR2: SGHRS, YFSETQ. The CDR3 sequence: CASSLGQYSNQPQHF. In DNA form, the CDR3 reads TGCGCCAGCAGCTTGGGTCAATATAGCAATCAGCCCCAGCATTTT.

V is TRBV19 and J is TRBJ1-2, with D possibly TRBD1 on 5 matching bases. This CDR3 has 15 residues. The V gene's germline CDR1 is LNHDA and CDR2 SQIVND (reference sequence). With 3 bases removed from V and 3 bases from J, the gap between germline ends came to 14 bases. CDR3 in amino acids: CASSIPQAGDYGYTF. CDR3 in DNA: TGTGCCAGTAGTATCCCACAGGCGGGGGACTATGGCTACACCTTC.

V usage is TRBV18 and J usage is TRBJ2-3; 8 bases are shared with TRBD2. Germline CDR1 reads KGHSH; CDR2 reads LQKENI. This CDR3 spans 14 amino acids. Unmatched junction bases numbered 7, after V lost 6 bases and J lost 5 bases. The CDR3 is CASSPGLDGDTQYF. The CDR3 DNA reads TGTGCCAGCTCCCCGGGACTAGATGGAGATACGCAGTATTTT.

This chain joins TRBV6-5 and TRBJ1-1; D is unresolved. Germline CDR1 is MNHEY and CDR2 is SVGAGI. The V and J ends lost 2 bases and 5 bases respectively, with 15 bases between them. The CDR3 spans 15 residues. The CDR3: CASSYADLMGTEAFF. In DNA form, the CDR3 reads TGTGCCAGCAGTTACGCCGATCTCATGGGGACTGAAGCTTTCTTT.

The V call is TRBV30, the J call TRBJ1-1; D ambiguous. The CDR3 is made up of 13 amino acids. Trimming took 1 base from V and 0 from J, leaving 6 bases between them. Germline loops: CDR1 GTSNPN, CDR2 SVGIG (reference sequence). In DNA, the CDR3 is TGTGCCTGGAGTGACGGGGTGAACACTGAAGCTTTCTTT. This gives the protein CAWSDGVNTEAFF.

This clone was recorded a few times. The chain uses TRBV6-2 or TRBV6-3 and TRBJ2-2; the match to TRBD2 covers 8 bases. CDR1 is MNHEY, CDR2 SVGEGT, per germline. V lost 2 bases, J lost 4 bases, and 9 bases stayed unmatched. This CDR3 has 17 residues. The CDR3 region has the DNA TGTGCCAGCAGTTACCCGACCGTAGCGGGGATCACCGGGGAGCTGTTTTTT. Encoded protein: CASSYPTVAGITGELFF.

V is TRBV6-5 and J is TRBJ1-5; D unresolved. V lost 6 bases to trimming and J lost 3 bases, with 12 bases between them. Germline lookup yields CDR1 MNHEY and CDR2 SVGAGI. The CDR3 length is 14 residues. The CDR3 sequence: CASRPTVSNQPQHF. The CDR3 nucleotides are TGTGCCAGCAGACCCACAGTTTCCAATCAGCCCCAGCATTTT.

The chain is built from TRBV2 and TRBJ1-5, with D uncertain. CDR3 length equals 13 residues. Germline lookup yields CDR1 SNHLY and CDR2 FYNNEI. The V and J ends lost 3 bases and 1 base respectively, with 4 bases between them. CDR3 nucleotide sequence: TGTGCCAGCAGTGATACAAGCAATCAGCCCCAGCATTTT. Amino acid sequence: CASSDTSNQPQHF. Complete variable domain (other parts from reference TRBV2 and TRBJ1-5): EPEVTQTPSHQVTQMGQEVILRCVPISNHLYFYWYRQILGQKVEFLVSFYNNEISEKSEIFDDQFSVERPDGSNFTLKIRSTKLEDSAMYFCASSDTSNQPQHFGDGTRLSIL.

This rearrangement joins TRBV4-1 to TRBJ2-7; 7 bases map to TRBD2. The trim removed 4 bases at V and 1 base at J, leaving 4 bases unmatched. The CDR3 totals 14 residues. From germline, CDR1 is MGHRA and CDR2 YSYEKL. The CDR3 region is CASSRAGSSYEQYF. CDR3 in DNA: TGCGCCAGCAGCCGAGCGGGAAGTTCCTACGAGCAGTACTTC.

The V gene is TRBV9, the J gene TRBJ2-1, with D uncertain. Germline V gives CDR1 SGDLS, CDR2 YYNGEE. This CDR3 comprises 14 residues. V lost 1 base and J 13 bases, leaving 18 bases between the germline ends. CDR3 bases: TGTGCCAGCAGCGTAAGGGCCGACCCCTCCCCCCAGTTCTTC. As protein: CASSVRADPSPQFF.

V usage is TRBV11-2 and J usage is TRBJ2-7; TRBD2 aligns across 7 bases. The germline V gene encodes CDR1 SGHAT and CDR2 FQNNGV. This CDR3 spans 13 amino acids. The junction had 4 bases not matched to a gene; V was cut back by 5 bases and J by 3 bases. The CDR3 spells CASSPPSGYEQYF. The CDR3 DNA sequence: TGTGCCAGCAGCCCCCCTAGCGGCTACGAGCAGTACTTC.

This chain uses TRBV7-2 with TRBJ1-6, with D hard to call. The CDR3 contains 13 residues. CDR1 and CDR2 from the germline V gene are SGHTA and FQGNSA. V was clipped by 4 bases and J by 7 bases, with 8 bases between them. The CDR3 coding sequence is TGTGCCAGCAGCTCCGACGGGAATTCACCCCTCCACTTT. It translates to CASSSDGNSPLHF. Using reference TRBV7-2 and TRBJ1-6 for the parts outside the CDR3, the full variable domain is GAGVSQSPSNKVTEKGKDVELRCDPISGHTALYWYRQSLGQGLEFLIYFQGNSAPDKSGLPSDRFSAERTGGSVSTLTIQRTQQEDSAVYLCASSSDGNSPLHFGNGTRLTVT.